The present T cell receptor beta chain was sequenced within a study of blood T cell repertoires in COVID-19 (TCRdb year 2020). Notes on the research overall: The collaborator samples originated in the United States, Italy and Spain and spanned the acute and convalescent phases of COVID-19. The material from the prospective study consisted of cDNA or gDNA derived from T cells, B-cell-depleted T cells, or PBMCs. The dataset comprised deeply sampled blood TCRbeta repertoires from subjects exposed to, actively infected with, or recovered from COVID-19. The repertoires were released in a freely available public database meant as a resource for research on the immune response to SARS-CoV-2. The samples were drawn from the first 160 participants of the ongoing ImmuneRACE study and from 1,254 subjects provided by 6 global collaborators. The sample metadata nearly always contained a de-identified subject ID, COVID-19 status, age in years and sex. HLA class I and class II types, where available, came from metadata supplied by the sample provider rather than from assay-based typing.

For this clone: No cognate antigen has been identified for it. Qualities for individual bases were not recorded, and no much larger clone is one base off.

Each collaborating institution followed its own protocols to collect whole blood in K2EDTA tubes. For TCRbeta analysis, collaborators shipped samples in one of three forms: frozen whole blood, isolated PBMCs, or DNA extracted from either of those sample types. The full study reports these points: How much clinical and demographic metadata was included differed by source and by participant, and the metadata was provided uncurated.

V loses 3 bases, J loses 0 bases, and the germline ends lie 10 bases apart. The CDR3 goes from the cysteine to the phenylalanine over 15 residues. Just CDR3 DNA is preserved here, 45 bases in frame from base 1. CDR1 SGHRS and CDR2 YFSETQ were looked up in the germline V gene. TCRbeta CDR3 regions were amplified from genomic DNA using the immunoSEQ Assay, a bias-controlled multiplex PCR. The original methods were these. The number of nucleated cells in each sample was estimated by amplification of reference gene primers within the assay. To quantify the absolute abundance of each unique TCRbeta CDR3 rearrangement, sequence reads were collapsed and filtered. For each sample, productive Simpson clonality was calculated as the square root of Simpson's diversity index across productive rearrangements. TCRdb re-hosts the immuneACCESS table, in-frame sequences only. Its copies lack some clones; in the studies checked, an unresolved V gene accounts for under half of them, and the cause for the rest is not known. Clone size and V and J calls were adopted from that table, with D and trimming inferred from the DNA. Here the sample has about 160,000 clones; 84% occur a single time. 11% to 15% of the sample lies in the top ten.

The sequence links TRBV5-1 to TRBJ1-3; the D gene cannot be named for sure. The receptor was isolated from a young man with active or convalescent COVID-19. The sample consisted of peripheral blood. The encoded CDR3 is CASSSTVSSGNTIYF. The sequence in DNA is TGCGCCAGCAGCTCTACAGTGAGCTCTGGAAACACCATATATTTT. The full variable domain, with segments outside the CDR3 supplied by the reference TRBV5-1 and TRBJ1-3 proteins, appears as KAGVTQTPRYLIKTRGQQVTLSCSPISGHRSVSWYQQTPGQGLQFLFEYFSETQRNKGNFPGRFSGRQFSNSRSEMNVSTLELGDSALYLCASSSTVSSGNTIYFGEGSWLTVV.